This T cell receptor beta chain was profiled in a study of cytomegalovirus exposure and HLA in healthy donors. This donor's file did not include a recorded CMV serostatus. The primer mix had 60 Vbeta and 13 Jbeta primers. The assay was immunoSEQ multiplex PCR, and TCRdb's table has in-frame clones only and misses some. The sample includes approximately 160,000 clones, 75% to 90% seen only once; the top ten take roughly 1.9%. Study findings and constraints: As was reported, the HLA-A and HLA-B alleles of most subjects were accurately predicted from TCR beta sequences. Previous analysis showed most TCR beta V segments were productive about 87% or about 30% of the time. The listing of roughly 160 TCR beta chains classed them as cytomegalovirus-associated.

The CDR3 is 12 residues long. The V gene lost 9 bases and the J gene lost 2 bases, with 11 bases spanning the gap. Germline V CDR1 and CDR2: MNHNS, SASEGT. On this clone itself: Its specificity is not known.

This clonotype was sampled from a human donor in good health. The specimen was PBMCs. The chain uses TRBV6-1 and TRBJ2-7, with unresolved D. The CDR3 DNA follows: TGTGCCAGTGTGGGCGACCCCTACGAGCAGTACTTC. Its protein is CASVGDPYEQYF.